These T cell receptor beta chains were read from a single sample in a study of T-cell memory formation after mild COVID-19. TCRdb called the 5' RACE reads again in MiXCR, with one record for every CDR3 protein. The repertoire consists of 110,000 to 150,000 distinct CDR3 sequences, with about 23% occurring once and the leading ten covering 24%. The sample consisted of PBMCs or a T cell subset sorted from them (not recorded which). These receptor sequences come from an adult woman who had mild COVID-19 (a few samples of this study predate the infection). Cell type and time point are not known. Both conserved end residues are part of each CDR3. The D gene is left open where the match is weak. Size values are once, few and many counts, or a class for expanded clones, and some rows have none.

v_call,j_call,d_call,clone_size,cdr3_nt,cdr3_aa
TRBV7-6,TRBJ2-5,-,-,TGTGCCAGCAGCCCGGACAGCTTCCAAGAGACCCAGTACTTC,CASSPDSFQETQYF
TRBV9,TRBJ2-7,-,-,TGTGCCAGCAGCGTAGGTTCCGGGAACTACGAGCAGTACTTC,CASSVGSGNYEQYF
TRBV5-1,TRBJ1-6,-,-,TGCGCCAGCGCCGAGGGTGAGTATTCACCCCTCCACTTT,CASAEGEYSPLHF
TRBV7-9,TRBJ2-3,-,few,TGTGCCAGCAGCCCCCCAATAGACACGCAGTATTTT,CASSPPIDTQYF
TRBV5-1,TRBJ2-7,TRBD2,-,TGCGCCAGCTCTCTTGGGGGGGAAGGCTACGAGCAGTACTTC,CASSLGGEGYEQYF
TRBV7-9,TRBJ1-1,-,many,TGTGCCAGCAGCTTTACGGAGCCTGAAGCTTTCTTT,CASSFTEPEAFF
TRBV27,TRBJ2-7,-,few,TGTGCCAGCAGTTTAAGCAGGGACACATACTACGAGCAGTACTTC,CASSLSRDTYYEQYF
TRBV9,TRBJ2-1,TRBD2,few,TGTGCCAGCAGCGTAGACGGGAGGTCCTACAATGAGCAGTTCTTC,CASSVDGRSYNEQFF
TRBV12-3/TRBV12-4,TRBJ2-7,-,-,TGTGCCAGCAGTTTAGGGGTCACTACGGGGGAGCAGTACTTC,CASSLGVTTGEQYF
TRBV5-1,TRBJ2-1,TRBD2,few,TGCGCCAGCAGCTTGGACCCGCGGGGGGGCAATGAGCAGTTCTTC,CASSLDPRGGNEQFF
TRBV11-2,TRBJ2-7,TRBD2,-,TGTGCCAGCAGCTTAGTGGTAGCGGGAGACGAGCAGTACTTC,CASSLVVAGDEQYF
TRBV9,TRBJ1-1,-,few,TGTGCCAGCAGCGTAAGGGGCGAAGACAACACTGAAGCTTTCTTT,CASSVRGEDNTEAFF
TRBV5-6,TRBJ2-1,-,-,TGTGCCAGCAGCTTGTCGGCCCCGCCGGAGCAGTTCTTC,CASSLSAPPEQFF
TRBV7-9,TRBJ1-2,TRBD1,few,TGTGCCAGCAGCTCGAGCCAGGTGACAGGGGACTATGGCTACACCTTC,CASSSSQVTGDYGYTF
TRBV27,TRBJ2-7,TRBD1,-,TGTGCCAGCGGGACAGGGAACTACGAGCAGTACTTC,CASGTGNYEQYF
TRBV19,TRBJ1-1,-,-,TGTGCCAGTAGTGTTCACAGGGCCACTGAAGCTTTCTTT,CASSVHRATEAFF
TRBV6-5,TRBJ2-7,TRBD2,-,TGTGCCAGCAGTTACGGAGCGGGAGGGCCTAAGAGAACCTACGAGCAGTACTTC,CASSYGAGGPKRTYEQYF
TRBV7-9,TRBJ2-2,-,few,TGTGCCAGCGGGGGGACAGACTTCACCGGGGAGCTGTTTTTT,CASGGTDFTGELFF
TRBV7-8,TRBJ2-7,TRBD2,-,TGTGCCAGCAGCTTAGTTGGTACTAGCGGGAGGCGCTCCTACGAGCAGTACTTC,CASSLVGTSGRRSYEQYF
TRBV27,TRBJ1-5,-,few,TGTGCCAGCAGTTCGGACAGTCTTAGCAATCAGCCCCAGCATTTT,CASSSDSLSNQPQHF
TRBV6-2/TRBV6-3,TRBJ2-3,TRBD2,few,TGTGCCAGCAGTATACTAGCGGGATTTGGAGATACGCAGTATTTT,CASSILAGFGDTQYF
TRBV7-2,TRBJ2-7,-,-,TGTGCCAGCAGCTTGATGCAGTCCTCCTACGAGCAGTACTTC,CASSLMQSSYEQYF
TRBV19,TRBJ2-7,-,few,TGTGCCGTGGGGGGAGGCTACGAGCAGTACTTC,CAVGGGYEQYF
TRBV29-1,TRBJ1-1,TRBD1,-,TGCAGCGTTCGGACAGGGGGCACTGAAGCTTTCTTT,CSVRTGGTEAFF
TRBV4-3,TRBJ1-1,-,few,TGCGCCAGCAGCCCCAATACAGTAATCACTGAAGCTTTCTTT,CASSPNTVITEAFF
TRBV7-6,TRBJ2-7,TRBD2,-,TGTGCCAGCAGCTTAGATGGACTAGCGGGTGCCTACGAGCAGTACTTC,CASSLDGLAGAYEQYF
TRBV12-3/TRBV12-4,TRBJ2-1,-,few,TGTGCCAGCAGTTTAGCGACCGACAATGAGCAGTTCTTC,CASSLATDNEQFF
TRBV24-1,TRBJ2-5,-,-,TGTGCCACCAGTGACATTCCTGGGGAGACCCAGTACTTC,CATSDIPGETQYF
TRBV9,TRBJ2-7,-,few,TGTGCCAGCAGCGTAGTGGGAGCAGGGCCTCCCAACGAGCAGTACTTC,CASSVVGAGPPNEQYF
TRBV7-6,TRBJ2-7,-,-,TGTGCCAGCAGCCCAACAGGGCCAGGTACCTACGAGCAGTACTTC,CASSPTGPGTYEQYF
TRBV5-1,TRBJ2-6,TRBD1,few,TGCGCCAGCAGGCCACCGGGACAGGGGGCTTATCTAAACTCTGGGGCCAACGTCCTGACTTTC,CASRPPGQGAYLNSGANVLTF
TRBV29-1,TRBJ2-5,-,-,TGCAGCGTTGGGGGCGGACCGGAGACCCAGTACTTC,CSVGGGPETQYF
TRBV7-9,TRBJ2-3,TRBD2,many,TGTGCCAGCAGCCCCCCGGGACTAGCGGGGGGCACAGATACGCAGTATTTT,CASSPPGLAGGTDTQYF
TRBV6-2/TRBV6-3,TRBJ1-1,-,-,TGTGCCAGCAGTTACGGGTACACGTCCGACACTGAAGCTTTCTTT,CASSYGYTSDTEAFF
TRBV7-2,TRBJ2-1,-,few,TGTGCCAGCAGCCCCGAGAACTACAATGAGCAGTTCTTC,CASSPENYNEQFF
TRBV3-1,TRBJ2-5,TRBD2,-,TGTGCCAGCAGCCAAGTAACTAGCGGGGTTGGAGAGACCCAGTACTTC,CASSQVTSGVGETQYF
TRBV7-3,TRBJ2-1,-,-,TGTGCCAGCAGCTTTGGGGGGGGCCCCTACAATGAGCAGTTCTTC,CASSFGGGPYNEQFF
TRBV4-1,TRBJ2-7,TRBD1,-,TGCGCCAGCAGCCAAACTACAGGGGAGCTTATCTACGAGCAGTACTTC,CASSQTTGELIYEQYF
TRBV7-9,TRBJ2-7,-,few,TGTGCCAGCAGCCCAGAGGACAGAAGAGCCTACGAGCAGTACTTC,CASSPEDRRAYEQYF
TRBV6-6,TRBJ2-1,-,-,TGTGCCAGCAGTTACTCGAGCGGCAATGAGCAGTTCTTC,CASSYSSGNEQFF
TRBV11-2,TRBJ2-1,-,few,TGTGCCAGCAGCTTAGGGCCCTCTGTTCAGCAGTTCTTC,CASSLGPSVQQFF
TRBV7-8,TRBJ2-7,-,few,TGTGCCAGCAGCTTAGCGCAACAGGGAGGGAACGAGCAGTACTTC,CASSLAQQGGNEQYF
TRBV29-1,TRBJ2-1,-,many,TGCAGCGTTGAAGATCGGGCGACCTCTGGTGATGAGCAGTTCTTC,CSVEDRATSGDEQFF
TRBV20-1,TRBJ1-2,-,few,TGCAGTGCTAGAGATCACCCCCAGGGGCTTGGCTACACCTTC,CSARDHPQGLGYTF
TRBV19,TRBJ1-2,TRBD1,-,TGTGCCAGTAGTTTTACCGGGACAGGGATCTATGGCTACACCTTC,CASSFTGTGIYGYTF
TRBV9,TRBJ2-3,TRBD2,few,TGTGCCAGCAGCGTTTCCGGGGGGGGCGCAGATACGCAGTATTTT,CASSVSGGGADTQYF
TRBV20-1,TRBJ2-3,-,-,TGCAGTGCTACGGACACCACAGATACGCAGTATTTT,CSATDTTDTQYF
TRBV15,TRBJ2-7,TRBD2,few,TGTGCCACCAGCAGAGGTTCTAGCGGGGGCCACGAGCAGTACTTC,CATSRGSSGGHEQYF
TRBV7-6,TRBJ2-1,-,few,TGTGCCAGCAGCTCCCTTCCTAGCTCCTACAATGAGCAGTTCTTC,CASSSLPSSYNEQFF
TRBV5-1,TRBJ2-7,TRBD2,-,TGCGCCAGCCTCCCCGATGGGACTAGCGGATACGAGCAGTACTTC,CASLPDGTSGYEQYF
TRBV15,TRBJ2-7,TRBD2,few,TGTGCCACCAGCACAATGCCGGGACTAGCTATAGAGCAGTACTTC,CATSTMPGLAIEQYF
TRBV11-1,TRBJ1-2,TRBD1,-,TGTGCCAGCAGCACGACAGGGGACTATGGCTACACCTTC,CASSTTGDYGYTF
TRBV20-1,TRBJ2-7,TRBD2,-,TGCAGTGCTAGATCCGTGGGGGGGGGTTACGAGCAGTACTTC,CSARSVGGGYEQYF
TRBV29-1,TRBJ2-1,TRBD2,few,TGCAGCGTTAGCGGGGGGGCCCCATTACAAGTGTACGGTGGGCAGTTCTTC,CSVSGGAPLQVYGGQFF
TRBV5-1,TRBJ1-1,-,-,TGCGCCAGCAGCTTCCCCGGGGAAGGCACTGAAGCTTTCTTT,CASSFPGEGTEAFF
TRBV4-3,TRBJ2-1,-,-,TGCGCCAGCAGCCAAGATCCTTCACCGGGACGGCTGACATTCGATGAGCAGTTCTTC,CASSQDPSPGRLTFDEQFF
TRBV12-3/TRBV12-4,TRBJ2-1,TRBD2,-,TGTGCCAGCAGTTTAGCGGACTGGACTAGCGGGACGCGGCAGTTCTTC,CASSLADWTSGTRQFF
TRBV7-6,TRBJ2-7,TRBD1,-,TGTGCCAGCAGCTTAGCAGGGGGCTCCGGGTACTACGAGCAGTACTTC,CASSLAGGSGYYEQYF